Following are 9 T cell receptor beta chains from one sample sequenced in a study of CD8 T cells in Susac syndrome. RNA, at roughly 0.5 to 1 ug, was reverse transcribed with random hexamers. TCRdb reanalysed the immunoSEQ multiplex PCR reads using MiXCR and keeps one entry per CDR3 protein. This sample has 100,000 to 150,000 distinct CDR3 sequences; around 94% occur once, and the top ten carry around 0.087%. The sample taken for sequencing was CD4+ T cells from PBMCs. The receptors originated from a human donor in good health.

The chain has TRBV18 and TRBJ2-1, with D hard to call. CDR1 and CDR2 (germline): KGHSH, LQKENI. The V and J ends lost 0 bases and 2 bases respectively, with 11 bases between them. There are 16 residues in the CDR3. CDR3 in amino acids: CASSPPEGFPYNEQFF. CDR3 nucleotide sequence: TGTGCCAGCTCACCACCAGAAGGGTTCCCCTACAATGAGCAGTTCTTC.

The gene calls are TRBV10-3 and TRBJ2-5, with D unresolved. Trimming pared 3 bases from V and 5 bases from J, leaving 7 bases between. The CDR3 extends over 12 amino acids. Germline CDR1 ENHRY, CDR2 SYGVKD. CDR3 nucleotides: TGTGCCATCAGTGACTCCCGGGAGACCCAGTACTTC. Translated: CAISDSRETQYF.

V gene TRBV20-1 combines with J gene TRBJ2-6; 7 nucleotides line up with TRBD2. Germline V CDR1 and CDR2: DFQATT, SNEGSKA (reference sequence). The CDR3 spans 21 residues. V lost 2 bases to trimming and J lost 0 bases; unmatched junction nucleotides: 19. The CDR3, as DNA: TGCAGTGCTAGATCGAGGGGAGGGATCGCCGCCAGAAGCTCTGGGGCCAACGTCCTGACTTTC. It specifies CSARSRGGIAARSSGANVLTF.

This chain links TRBV5-1 with TRBJ2-5, with no clear D. The CDR3 runs to 14 residues. V lost 1 base and J lost 2, with 9 bases in between. Per the germline V gene, CDR1 is SGHRS and CDR2 is YFSETQ. Written as DNA, the CDR3 is TGCGCCAGCAGCTTGTCGCCTGGGCAAGAGACCCAGTACTTC. It translates to CASSLSPGQETQYF. The full variable domain, its missing parts supplied by reference TRBV5-1 and TRBJ2-5, is KAGVTQTPRYLIKTRGQQVTLSCSPISGHRSVSWYQQTPGQGLQFLFEYFSETQRNKGNFPGRFSGRQFSNSRSEMNVSTLELGDSALYLCASSLSPGQETQYFGPGTRLLVL.

This rearrangement joins TRBV7-2 to TRBJ2-7; D not resolved. This CDR3 contains 13 residues. The germline V gene encodes CDR1 SGHTA and CDR2 FQGNSA. Trimming left V 8 bases short and J 0 bases short, with 11 bases between. The CDR3 loop is CASCNPSSYEQYF. The CDR3 DNA follows: TGTGCCAGCTGTAATCCCAGCTCCTACGAGCAGTACTTC.

The rearrangement uses TRBV18 and TRBJ2-1; 7 positions agree with TRBD2. Trimming took 6 bases from V and 6 from J; bases not matched to a gene: 14. Germline assignment: CDR1 KGHSH and CDR2 LQKENI. The CDR3 runs 16 residues. For the CDR3, the DNA is TGTGCCAGCTCGCCGGGCTGGACTAGACTTGTCAATGAGCAGTTCTTC. It translates to CASSPGWTRLVNEQFF.

The V and J genes are TRBV5-1 and TRBJ2-7, with D perhaps assigned TRBD1 or TRBD2 (5 bases each). CDR3 length equals 16 residues. The V gene lost 0 bases and the J gene lost 0 bases, with 13 bases spanning the gap. CDR1 is SGHRS and CDR2 is YFSETQ in the germline V gene. CDR3 DNA: TGCGCCAGCAGCTTGGACTCGGGGCAGAGCTCCTACGAGCAGTACTTC. Protein: CASSLDSGQSSYEQYF.

This clonotype was seen more than once but under ten times. V usage is TRBV7-2 and J usage is TRBJ2-7, with TRBD2 matching over 8 bases. The CDR3 is made up of 14 amino acids. Per germline, CDR1 SGHTA and CDR2 FQGNSA. Trimming removed 3 bases from V and 4 bases from J; junction bases left unmatched: 5. The CDR3 coding sequence is TGTGCCAGCAGCTTCCAAGGCGGGAGGTACGAGCAGTACTTC. Translation gives CASSFQGGRYEQYF.

The V call is TRBV5-1, the J call TRBJ1-5; 7 bases are shared with TRBD1. CDR1 and CDR2 from the germline V gene are SGHRS and YFSETQ. V gave up 0 bases and J gave up 8 bases; unmatched junction bases: 8. The CDR3 totals 15 residues. The DNA for the CDR3 is TGCGCCAGCAGCTTGGAACCAAGGGGGCAGGAGCCCCAGCATTTT. Protein sequence: CASSLEPRGQEPQHF.